In this sample, the clone carrying this T cell receptor beta chain turned up a few times. Its antigen is currently unknown. This sample stems from a study of T cell repertoires in cytomegalovirus infection. Each CDR3 protein is one row after TCRdb ran MiXCR on the reads. The sample records about 890,000 distinct CDR3 sequences, around a third being singletons. The starting material was cultured CD8+ T cells from PBMCs, obtained from culture after CMV antigen stimulation. This receptor was obtained from a human donor in good health (CMV status not recorded). Some clones in this sample may be carry-over from other donors' samples.

In DNA, the CDR3 is TGTGCCAGCAGCCTCGAAACAGGGTTAGGGACTAATGAAAAACTGTTTTTT. Translation: CASSLETGLGTNEKLFF. This sequence joins TRBV11-2 and TRBJ1-4; D might be TRBD1 (6 bases). Between the trimmed V and J ends, which lost 5 bases and 2 bases, there was a span of 18 bases. The CDR3 spans 17 residues. The germline gives CDR1 SGHAT, CDR2 FQNNGV.